The TCR beta chain under discussion was sequenced for a study of cytomegalovirus exposure and HLA in healthy donors. Remarks on this clone: Its antigen is still unknown.

PCR was performed using 60 Vbeta and 13 Jbeta primers. Repertoires were generated with immunoSEQ multiplex PCR, while TCRdb's copy carries only in-frame clones and drops some. Of about 280,000 clones listed, around 90% were seen once; the top ten hold about 2%. Notes on the study in general: Later analysis reportedly placed an Asian-associated ancestry cluster below the approximately 650-donor mean in N-insertions. Some public TCRs appeared in many individuals, while most sequences were rare. An analysis that was carried out later associated some 17,000 TCR beta sequences with HLA alleles at 0.05 false discovery rate.

Trimming at V came to 5 bases and at J to 7 bases, leaving 3 bases not matched to a gene. CDR3 length: 12 amino acids. Germline V gene data show CDR1 as SNHLY and CDR2 as FYNNEI. The chain employs TRBV2 and TRBJ1-1, with TRBD1 matching 8 bases. The receptor was isolated from a woman aged 18-30 years in good health and CMV-seronegative. Input material: PBMCs. The CDR3 reads CASSQGAGEAFF. CDR3 DNA: TGTGCCAGCAGTCAGGGGGCGGGTGAAGCTTTCTTT.